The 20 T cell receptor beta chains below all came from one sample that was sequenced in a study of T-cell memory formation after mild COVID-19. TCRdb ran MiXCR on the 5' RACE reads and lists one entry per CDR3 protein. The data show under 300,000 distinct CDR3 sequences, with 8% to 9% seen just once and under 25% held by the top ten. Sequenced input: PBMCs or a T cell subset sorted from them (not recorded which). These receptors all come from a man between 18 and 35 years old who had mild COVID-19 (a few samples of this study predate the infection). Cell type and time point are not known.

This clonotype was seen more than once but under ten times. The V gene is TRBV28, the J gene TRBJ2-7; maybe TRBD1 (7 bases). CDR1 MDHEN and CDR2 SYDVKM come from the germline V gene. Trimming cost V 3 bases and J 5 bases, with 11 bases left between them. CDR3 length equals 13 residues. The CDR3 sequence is CASSFQGGNEQYV. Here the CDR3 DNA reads TGTGCCAGCAGTTTCCAGGGGGGTAACGAGCAGTACGTC.

CDR3 nucleotides: TGTGCCAGCAGCCCGGGTCAGGGGCGTGAAGCTTTCTTT. Translation: CASSPGQGREAFF. This chain connects TRBV7-3 to TRBJ1-1; perhaps TRBD1 as D (6 bases). The ends were cut back, 5 bases at V and 7 bases at J, with 14 bases in the middle. CDR3 size: 13 residues. Germline-derived CDR1 and CDR2 are SGHTA and FQGTGA.

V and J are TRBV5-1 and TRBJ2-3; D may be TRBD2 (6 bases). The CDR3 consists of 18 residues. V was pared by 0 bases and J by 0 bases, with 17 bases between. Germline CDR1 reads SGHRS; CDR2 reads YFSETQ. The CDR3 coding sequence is TGCGCCAGCAGCTTGGCGCCTAGCGCCCTCCTTAGCACAGATACGCAGTATTTT. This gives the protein CASSLAPSALLSTDTQYF.

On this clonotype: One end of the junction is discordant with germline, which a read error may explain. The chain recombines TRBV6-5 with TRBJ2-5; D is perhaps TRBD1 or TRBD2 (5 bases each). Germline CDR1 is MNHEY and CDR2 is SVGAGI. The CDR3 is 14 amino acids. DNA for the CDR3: TGTGCCAGCAGGAACACCGGGGCCCAAGGGACCCAGTACTTC. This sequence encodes CASRNTGAQGTQYF.

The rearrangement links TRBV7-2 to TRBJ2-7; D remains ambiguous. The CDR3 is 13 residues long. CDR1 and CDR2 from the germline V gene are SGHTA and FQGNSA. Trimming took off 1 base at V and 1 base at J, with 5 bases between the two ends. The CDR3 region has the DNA TGTGCCAGCAGCTTAGTTAGATCCTACGAGCAGTACTTC. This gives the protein CASSLVRSYEQYF. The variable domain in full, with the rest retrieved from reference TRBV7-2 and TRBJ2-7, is GAGVSQSPSNKVTEKGKDVELRCDPISGHTALYWYRQSLGQGLEFLIYFQGNSAPDKSGLPSDRFSAERTGGSVSTLTIQRTQQEDSAVYLCASSLVRSYEQYFGPGTRLTVT.

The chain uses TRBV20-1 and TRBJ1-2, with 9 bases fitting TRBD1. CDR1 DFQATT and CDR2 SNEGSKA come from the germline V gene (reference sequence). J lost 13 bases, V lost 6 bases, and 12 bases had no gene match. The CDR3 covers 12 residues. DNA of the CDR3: TGCAGTGCGGCCCCCTACTGGGACAGGGTCACCTTC. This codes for CSAAPYWDRVTF.

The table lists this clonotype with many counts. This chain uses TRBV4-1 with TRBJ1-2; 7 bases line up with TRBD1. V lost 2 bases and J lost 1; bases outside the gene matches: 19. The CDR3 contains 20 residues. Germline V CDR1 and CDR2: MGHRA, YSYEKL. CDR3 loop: CASSQPQARQGAGFNYGYTF. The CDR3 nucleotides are TGCGCCAGCAGCCAACCCCAAGCCCGACAGGGAGCAGGATTTAACTATGGCTACACCTTC.

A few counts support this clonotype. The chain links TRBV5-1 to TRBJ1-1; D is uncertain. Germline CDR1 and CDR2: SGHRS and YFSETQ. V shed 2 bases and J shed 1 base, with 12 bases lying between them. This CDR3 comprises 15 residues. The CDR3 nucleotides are TGCGCCAGCAGCTTCTGGGTCGGCGGGAACACTGAAGCTTTCTTT. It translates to CASSFWVGGNTEAFF.

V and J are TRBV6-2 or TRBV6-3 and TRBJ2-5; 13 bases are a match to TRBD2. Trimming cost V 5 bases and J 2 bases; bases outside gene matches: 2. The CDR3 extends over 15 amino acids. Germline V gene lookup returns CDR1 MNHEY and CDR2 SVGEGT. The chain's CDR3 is CASSGLAGVQETQYF. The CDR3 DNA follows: TGTGCCAGCAGTGGACTAGCGGGGGTTCAAGAGACCCAGTACTTC.

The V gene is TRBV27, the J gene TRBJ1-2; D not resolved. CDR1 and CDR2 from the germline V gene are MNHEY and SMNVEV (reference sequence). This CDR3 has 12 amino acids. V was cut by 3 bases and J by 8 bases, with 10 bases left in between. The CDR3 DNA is TGTGCCAGCAGTTTGTTGGGCGGGGGCTACACCTTC. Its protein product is CASSLLGGGYTF.

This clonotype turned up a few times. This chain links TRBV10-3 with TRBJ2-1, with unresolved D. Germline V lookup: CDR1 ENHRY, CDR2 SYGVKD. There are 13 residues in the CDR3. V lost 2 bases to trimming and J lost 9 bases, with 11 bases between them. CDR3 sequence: CAISEPSFGEQFF. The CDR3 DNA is TGTGCCATCAGTGAGCCATCGTTTGGTGAGCAGTTCTTC.

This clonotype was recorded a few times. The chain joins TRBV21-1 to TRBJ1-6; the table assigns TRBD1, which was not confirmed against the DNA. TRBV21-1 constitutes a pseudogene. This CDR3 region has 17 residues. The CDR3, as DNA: TGTGCCAGCAGCGCAAAGCGTTACGGGACAGATAATTCACCCCTCCACTTT. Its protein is CASSAKRYGTDNSPLHF.

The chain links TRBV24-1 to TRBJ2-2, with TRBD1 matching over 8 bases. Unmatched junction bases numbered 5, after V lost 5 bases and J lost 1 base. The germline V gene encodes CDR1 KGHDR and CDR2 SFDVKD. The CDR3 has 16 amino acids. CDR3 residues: CATSALGTGNTGELFF. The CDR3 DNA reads TGTGCCACCAGTGCCTTGGGGACAGGGAACACCGGGGAGCTGTTTTTT.

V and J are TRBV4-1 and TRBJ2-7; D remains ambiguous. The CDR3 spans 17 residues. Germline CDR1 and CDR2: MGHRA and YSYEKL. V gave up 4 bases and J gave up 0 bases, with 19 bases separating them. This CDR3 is CASSLHRLQPFSYEQYF. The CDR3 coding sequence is TGCGCCAGCAGCCTACACCGGCTACAACCTTTCTCCTACGAGCAGTACTTC.

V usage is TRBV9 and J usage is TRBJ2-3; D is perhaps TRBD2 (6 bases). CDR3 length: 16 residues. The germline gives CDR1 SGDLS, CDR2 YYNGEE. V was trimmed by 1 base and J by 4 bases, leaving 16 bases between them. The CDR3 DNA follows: TGTGCCAGCAGCGTACGGGCCCGGGGGAAAGCAGATACGCAGTATTTT. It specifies CASSVRARGKADTQYF.

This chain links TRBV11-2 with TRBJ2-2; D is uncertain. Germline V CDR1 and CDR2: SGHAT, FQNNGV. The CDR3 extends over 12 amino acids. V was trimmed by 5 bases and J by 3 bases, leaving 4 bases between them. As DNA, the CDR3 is TGTGCCAGCAGCCCTCACACCGGGGAGCTGTTTTTT. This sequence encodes CASSPHTGELFF.

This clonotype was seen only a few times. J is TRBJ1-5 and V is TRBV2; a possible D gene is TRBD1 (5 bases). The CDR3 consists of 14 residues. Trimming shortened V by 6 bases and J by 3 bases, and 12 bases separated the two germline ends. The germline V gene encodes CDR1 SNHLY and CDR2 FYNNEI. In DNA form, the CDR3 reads TGTGCCAGCAGAGGGGACGCCACCAATCAGCCCCAGCATTTT. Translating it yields CASRGDATNQPQHF.

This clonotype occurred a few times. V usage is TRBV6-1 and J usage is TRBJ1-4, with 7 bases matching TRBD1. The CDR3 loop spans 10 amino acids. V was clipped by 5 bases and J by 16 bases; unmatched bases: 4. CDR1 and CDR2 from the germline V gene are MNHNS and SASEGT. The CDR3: CASSQGERFF. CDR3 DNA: TGTGCCAGCAGTCAGGGGGAGAGGTTTTTT.

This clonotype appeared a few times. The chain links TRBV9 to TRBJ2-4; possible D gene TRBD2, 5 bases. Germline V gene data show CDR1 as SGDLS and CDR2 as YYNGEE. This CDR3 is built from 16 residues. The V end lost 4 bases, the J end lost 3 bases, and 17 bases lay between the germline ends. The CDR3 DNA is TGTGCCAGCAGCCGAAACAGTAATCGGGACAAAAACATTCAGTACTTC. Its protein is CASSRNSNRDKNIQYF. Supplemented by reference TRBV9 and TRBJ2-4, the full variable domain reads DSGVTQTPKHLITATGQRVTLRCSPRSGDLSVYWYQQSLDQGLQFLIQYYNGEERAKGNILERFSAQQFPDLHSELNLSSLELGDSALYFCASSRNSNRDKNIQYFGAGTRLSVL.

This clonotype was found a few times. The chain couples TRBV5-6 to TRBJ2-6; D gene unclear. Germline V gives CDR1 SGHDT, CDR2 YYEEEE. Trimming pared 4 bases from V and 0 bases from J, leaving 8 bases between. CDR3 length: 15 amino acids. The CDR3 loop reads CASSVFYSGANVLTF. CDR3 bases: TGTGCCAGCAGCGTCTTCTACTCTGGGGCCAACGTCCTGACTTTC.